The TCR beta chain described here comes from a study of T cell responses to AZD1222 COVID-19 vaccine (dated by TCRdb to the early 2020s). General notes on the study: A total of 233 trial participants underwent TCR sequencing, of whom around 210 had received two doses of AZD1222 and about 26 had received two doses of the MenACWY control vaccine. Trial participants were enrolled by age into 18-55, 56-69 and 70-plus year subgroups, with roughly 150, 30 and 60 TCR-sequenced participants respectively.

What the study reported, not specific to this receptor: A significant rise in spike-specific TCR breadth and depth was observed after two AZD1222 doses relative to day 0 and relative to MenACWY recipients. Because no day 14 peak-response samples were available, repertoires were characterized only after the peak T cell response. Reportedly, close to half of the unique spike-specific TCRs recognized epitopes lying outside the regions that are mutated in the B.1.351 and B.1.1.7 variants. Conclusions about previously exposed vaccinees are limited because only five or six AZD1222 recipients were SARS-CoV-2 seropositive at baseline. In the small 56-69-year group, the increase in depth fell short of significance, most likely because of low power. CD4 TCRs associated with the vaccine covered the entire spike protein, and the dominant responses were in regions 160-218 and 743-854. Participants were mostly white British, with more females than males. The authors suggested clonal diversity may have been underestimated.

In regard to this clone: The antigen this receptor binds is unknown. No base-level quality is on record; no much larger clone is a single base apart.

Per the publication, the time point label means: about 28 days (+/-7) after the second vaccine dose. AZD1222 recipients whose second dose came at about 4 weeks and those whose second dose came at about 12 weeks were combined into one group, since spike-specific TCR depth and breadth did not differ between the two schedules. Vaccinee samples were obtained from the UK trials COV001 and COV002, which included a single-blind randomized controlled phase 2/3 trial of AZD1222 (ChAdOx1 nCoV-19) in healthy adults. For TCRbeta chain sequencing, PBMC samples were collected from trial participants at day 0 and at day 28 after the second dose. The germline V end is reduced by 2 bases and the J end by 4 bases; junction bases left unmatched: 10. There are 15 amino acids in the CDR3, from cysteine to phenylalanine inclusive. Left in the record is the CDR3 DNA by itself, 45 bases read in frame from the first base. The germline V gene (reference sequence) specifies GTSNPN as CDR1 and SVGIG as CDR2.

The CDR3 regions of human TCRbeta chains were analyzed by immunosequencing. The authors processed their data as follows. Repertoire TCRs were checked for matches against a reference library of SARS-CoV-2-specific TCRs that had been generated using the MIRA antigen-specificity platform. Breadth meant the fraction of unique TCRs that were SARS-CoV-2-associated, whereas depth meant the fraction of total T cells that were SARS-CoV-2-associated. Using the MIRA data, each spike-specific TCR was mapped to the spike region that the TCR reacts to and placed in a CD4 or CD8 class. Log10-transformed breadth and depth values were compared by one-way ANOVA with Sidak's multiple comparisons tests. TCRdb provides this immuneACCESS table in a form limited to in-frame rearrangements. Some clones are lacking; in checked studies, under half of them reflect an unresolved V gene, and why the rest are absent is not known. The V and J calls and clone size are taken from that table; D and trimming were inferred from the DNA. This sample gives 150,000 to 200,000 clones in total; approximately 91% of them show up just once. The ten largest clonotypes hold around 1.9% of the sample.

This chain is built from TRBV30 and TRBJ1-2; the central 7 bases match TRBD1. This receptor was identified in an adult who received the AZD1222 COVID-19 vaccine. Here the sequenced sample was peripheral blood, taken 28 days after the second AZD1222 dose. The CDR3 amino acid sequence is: CAWSTHGQASYGYTF. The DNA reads TGTGCCTGGAGTACCCACGGACAGGCCTCCTATGGCTACACCTTC.